The 14 T cell receptor beta chains reported below all come from one sample, sequenced in a study of blood T cell repertoires in COVID-19 (dated by TCRdb to the early 2020s). The library was obtained by the immunoSEQ multiplex PCR assay. Entries here come from immuneACCESS through TCRdb and include only in-frame sequences with V and J called. Some clones fail to appear in such tables; in the studies checked, an unresolved V gene covers under half of the shortfall, and the cause of the remainder is unknown. Across this sample there are under 50,000 clones, with less than 70% seen only once. The ten largest clones represent less than 8% of the sample. Sequenced: peripheral blood. The receptors come from an elderly man with acute or convalescent COVID-19.

This clone was found a few times. The J gene is TRBJ1-4, the V gene TRBV5-1; the D is unclear. The CDR3 totals 14 residues. The germline V and J ends were trimmed by 0 bases and 8 bases, with 11 bases remaining between them. The germline CDR1 and CDR2 sequences are SGHRS and YFSETQ. In DNA form, the CDR3 reads TGCGCCAGCAGCTTGGAACCCCCGGAGGAAAAACTGTTTTTT. It translates to CASSLEPPEEKLFF.

The chain recombines TRBV11-3 with TRBJ2-1; 11 bases line up with TRBD2. This CDR3 has 15 amino acids. The ends lost 5 bases at V and 2 bases at J; junction bases unmatched: 2. Germline loops: CDR1 SGHNT, CDR2 YENEEA. CDR3 sequence reads: CASSLSGRAYNEQFF. CDR3 bases: TGTGCCAGCAGCCTTAGCGGGAGGGCCTACAATGAGCAGTTCTTC.

In this sample, this clone turned up once. This chain connects TRBV5-6 to TRBJ1-2; TRBD1 aligns across 8 bases. V gave up 7 bases and J gave up 5 bases; unmatched junction bases: 7. Germline loops: CDR1 SGHDT, CDR2 YYEEEE. The CDR3 covers 13 residues. CDR3: CASGERQGYGYTF. The CDR3, as DNA: TGTGCCAGCGGCGAGCGACAGGGGTATGGCTACACCTTC. Variable domain in full (rest from reference TRBV5-6 and TRBJ1-2): DAGVTQSPTHLIKTRGQQVTLRCSPKSGHDTVSWYQQALGQGPQFIFQYYEEEERQRGNFPDRFSGHQFPNYSSELNVNALLLGDSALYLCASGERQGYGYTFGSGTRLTVV.

V gene TRBV5-4 combines with J gene TRBJ1-1; no definite D call. The CDR3 length is 11 residues. Per germline, CDR1 SGHNT and CDR2 YYREEE (reference sequence). V lost 0 bases to trimming and J lost 8 bases, with 5 bases between them. CDR3 protein: CASSLATEAFF. In DNA form, the CDR3 reads TGTGCCAGCAGCTTGGCGACAGAAGCTTTCTTT.

The chain employs TRBV5-1 and TRBJ2-7; D is unresolved. Trimming removed 2 bases from V and 0 bases from J, with 6 bases in between. The CDR3 covers 13 residues. Germline loops: CDR1 SGHRS, CDR2 YFSETQ. The CDR3 region is CASSFQASYEQYF. CDR3 sequence (DNA): TGCGCCAGCAGCTTTCAGGCCTCCTACGAGCAGTACTTC.

The chain recombines TRBV14 with TRBJ1-1, with a tentative D call TRBD1 (6 bases). CDR3 length: 18 residues. Germline CDR1 SGHDN, CDR2 FVKESK. Trimming took 0 bases from V and 1 from J, leaving 18 bases between them. The DNA of the CDR3 is TGTGCCAGCAGCCAAGATCCGGCAGGGGAAGTACCGAACACTGAAGCTTTCTTT. Its translation: CASSQDPAGEVPNTEAFF.

The chain links TRBV12-5 to TRBJ2-1, with 9 bases that match TRBD2. This CDR3 region has 17 residues. Trimming cost V 5 bases and J 5 bases; bases outside gene matches: 13. From germline, CDR1 is LGHNT and CDR2 FRNRAP. CDR3 bases: TGTGCTAGTGGTCCTCCTAGGGCTAGCGGGACCAACAATGAGCAGTTCTTC. It specifies CASGPPRASGTNNEQFF.

V and J are TRBV19 and TRBJ1-1, with 7 bases that match TRBD1. This CDR3 is built from 11 residues. Germline V gene sequence: CDR1 LNHDA, CDR2 SQIVND (reference sequence). V shed 7 bases, J shed 11 bases, and the junction held 7 bases outside the gene matches. In DNA, the CDR3 is TGTGCCAGTAAAGACAGGGTGTACGCTTTCTTT. Translation gives CASKDRVYAFF.

The gene calls are TRBV4-1 and TRBJ1-1; the D gene is possibly TRBD1 (5 bases). Trimming removed 1 base at V and 1 base at J, with 13 bases between. This CDR3 contains 16 residues. The germline V gene has CDR1 MGHRA and CDR2 YSYEKL. CDR3 amino acids: CASSQVGRGSNTEAFF. For the CDR3, the DNA is TGCGCCAGCAGCCAAGTGGGTAGGGGATCGAACACTGAAGCTTTCTTT.

About this clone: No DNA is shown, since the ends of the CDR3 on it are uncertain; the CDR3 is the one TCRdb lists. The chain joins TRBV6-4 to TRBJ1-4. The CDR3 is made up of 15 amino acids, end residues included. Per the germline V gene, CDR1 is MRHNA and CDR2 is SNTAGT. The CDR3 here is CASSDSELEEKNCFF.

With respect to this clone: A junction boundary mismatches the germline segment, possibly from a read error. The chain uses TRBV24-1 and TRBJ2-1; D gene unclear. This CDR3 is built from 15 residues. Germline V gives CDR1 KGHDR, CDR2 SFDVKD. CDR3 bases: TGTGCCGCCAGTGATCCCGCTAGCTCCTACAATGAGCAGTTCTTC. Amino acids: CAASDPASSYNEQFF.

A note on this clone: A junction boundary mismatches the germline segment, possibly from a read error. V and J are TRBV2 and TRBJ1-4, with 8 bases fitting TRBD1. CDR1 and CDR2 from the germline V gene are SNHLY and FYNNEI. The CDR3 totals 16 residues. This CDR3 reads CASRDGQGASNEKLFF. CDR3 bases: TGTGCCAGCCGTGACGGTCAGGGGGCCTCTAATGAAAAACTGTTTTTT.

V gene TRBV5-1 combines with J gene TRBJ1-3; 7 bases are shared with TRBD1. The CDR3 runs to 18 residues. CDR1 and CDR2 (germline): SGHRS, YFSETQ. The ends lost 4 bases at V and 0 bases at J; junction bases unmatched: 13. CDR3 region: CASSRGGDRAASGNTIYF. CDR3 DNA sequence: TGCGCCAGCAGCCGGGGGGGCGACAGGGCCGCCTCTGGAAACACCATATATTTT.

This chain links TRBV11-3 with TRBJ2-3; 10 bases agree with TRBD2. The CDR3 extends over 17 amino acids. V trimming: 0 bases; J trimming: 2 bases; junction bases outside the gene matches: 5. The germline V gene has CDR1 SGHNT and CDR2 YENEEA. CDR3 amino acids: CASSLEGLAGATDTQYF. CDR3 nucleotide sequence: TGTGCCAGCAGCTTAGAGGGTCTAGCGGGGGCCACAGATACGCAGTATTTT.